This T cell receptor beta chain was recovered during a study of a mutant IDH1 vaccine in newly diagnosed glioma. Study information: Every participant had undergone radiotherapy, temozolomide, or both before, and most underwent both.

Time point: baseline, week 1 (first vaccination visit). Sample treatment: pre-vaccination baseline after standard-of-care therapy. Donors had new IDH1-mutant astrocytomas of WHO grade 3 or 4 (ATRX-lost). Profiled with immunoSEQ multiplex PCR; TCRdb holds only in-frame clones, not every one. This sample yields about 30,000 clones, of which around 80% are seen a single time; approximately 20% belongs to the top ten. With 8 bases removed from V and 7 bases from J, the gap between germline ends came to 26 bases. The CDR3 extends over 16 amino acids. Per the germline V gene, CDR1 is SGHAT and CDR2 is FQDESV (reference sequence).

This rearrangement joins TRBV11-1 to TRBJ1-2; D is unclear. The specimen was PBMCs, collected from a glioma patient treated with radiotherapy, temozolomide or both. The receptor was derived from a man in his thirties or forties with glioma. The chain's CDR3 is CASAPGGKGLTSGYTF. CDR3 coding DNA: TGTGCCAGCGCCCCCGGAGGAAAGGGCCTAACTAGTGGCTACACCTTC.